Listed below are T cell receptor beta chains from one sample, sequenced in a study of T cell responses to AZD1222 COVID-19 vaccine. Here immunoSEQ multiplex PCR was the method, and the copy in TCRdb shows in-frame clones only, minus some. The table lists some 130,000 clones, roughly nine tenths of them singletons, with about 6% in the top ten. Here the sequenced sample was peripheral blood, taken on day 0 of AZD1222 vaccination. The receptors originated from an adult in good health. Both conserved end residues are part of each CDR3. The D gene is left open where the match is weak. A row's size may be missing; if present it is once, few, many or a size class.

j_call,d_call,clone_size,v_call,cdr3_length,cdr3_aa,cdr3_nt
TRBJ2-1,TRBD2,.,TRBV6-5,15,CASSYPPGAGGEQFF,TGTGCCAGCAGTTATCCGCCGGGGGCGGGGGGTGAGCAGTTCTTC
TRBJ1-3,.,.,TRBV11-2,12,CASSREGNTIYF,TGTGCCAGCAGCCGCGAAGGAAACACCATATATTTT
TRBJ1-1,TRBD1,.,TRBV5-1,14,CASSLVTGSTEAFF,TGCGCCAGCAGCTTGGTGACAGGGTCCACTGAAGCTTTCTTT
TRBJ2-3,TRBD2,.,TRBV18,16,CASSPGTSGDTDTQYF,TGTGCCAGCTCACCGGGGACTAGCGGGGACACAGATACGCAGTATTTT
TRBJ2-7,.,.,TRBV12-3/TRBV12-4,13,CASSRGRSGEQYF,TGTGCCAGCAGCAGAGGGAGGTCTGGCGAGCAGTACTTC
TRBJ1-1,.,.,TRBV12-3/TRBV12-4,13,CASSLGTGTEAFF,TGTGCCAGCAGTCTTGGGACGGGCACTGAAGCTTTCTTT
TRBJ2-1,TRBD1,.,TRBV18,14,CASSIDRQGNEQFF,TGTGCCAGCTCAATCGATCGACAGGGAAATGAGCAGTTCTTC
TRBJ2-2,.,.,TRBV6-6,16,CAIPSGDSANTGELFF,TGTGCCATCCCGAGCGGAGACAGCGCGAACACCGGGGAGCTGTTTTTT
TRBJ1-6,TRBD1,once,TRBV6-5,14,CASSYRDRSSPLHF,TGTGCCAGCAGTTACCGGGACAGGAGTTCACCCCTCCACTTT
TRBJ1-6,TRBD1,.,TRBV5-6,14,CASRSGTGDSPLHF,TGTGCCAGCAGGAGTGGGACAGGGGACTCACCCCTCCACTTT
TRBJ1-6,.,few,TRBV25-1,11,CASIRGSPLHF,TGTGCCAGCATTAGGGGATCACCCCTCCACTTT
TRBJ1-3,.,.,TRBV29-1,13,CSARVGEGNTIYF,TGCAGCGCCCGCGTCGGGGAAGGAAACACCATATATTTT
TRBJ1-6,TRBD1,.,TRBV6-5,14,CASTTGGLNSPLHF,TGTGCCAGCACGACAGGGGGATTAAATTCACCCCTCCACTTT
TRBJ1-1,TRBD1,.,TRBV4-1,16,CASSQARGQVNTEAFF,TGCGCCAGCAGCCAGGCCAGGGGACAGGTCAACACTGAAGCTTTCTTT
TRBJ1-6,.,.,TRBV30,16,CAWSLLPGHYNSPLHF,TGTGCCTGGAGCCTCTTACCGGGACACTATAATTCACCCCTCCACTTT
TRBJ2-1,TRBD2,.,TRBV4-3,15,CASSLQRGGLNEQFF,TGCGCCAGCAGTCTCCAGCGGGGGGGCCTAAATGAGCAGTTCTTC
TRBJ2-3,.,.,TRBV10-3,15,CAISESGGRTDTQYF,TGTGCCATCAGTGAGAGTGGGGGCAGAACAGATACGCAGTATTTT
TRBJ1-4,TRBD1,.,TRBV11-1,14,CASSRTGPNEKLFF,TGTGCCAGCAGCCGGACAGGCCCAAATGAAAAACTGTTTTTT
TRBJ1-2,.,few,TRBV7-9,12,CASSLEGEGYTF,TGTGCCAGCAGCTTAGAGGGTGAAGGCTACACCTTC
TRBJ2-7,.,.,TRBV12-3/TRBV12-4,12,CASSRQVNEQYF,TGTGCCAGCAGCCGACAGGTAAACGAGCAGTACTTC
TRBJ2-1,.,.,TRBV5-6,12,CASSVNSNEQFF,TGTGCCAGCAGCGTAAATAGCAATGAGCAGTTCTTC
TRBJ1-1,.,.,TRBV6-5,14,CASSLQGDPTEAFF,TGTGCCAGCAGTTTACAGGGAGACCCCACTGAAGCTTTCTTT
TRBJ1-2,.,.,TRBV19,17,CASSPTGGGRKFYGYTF,TGTGCCAGTAGTCCAACCGGCGGGGGCAGGAAATTCTATGGCTACACCTTC
TRBJ1-1,.,.,TRBV6-5,15,CASSYSKGAYTEAFF,TGTGCCAGCAGTTACTCGAAGGGAGCGTACACTGAAGCTTTCTTT
TRBJ1-3,.,few,TRBV6-5,13,CASSYNSGNTIYF,TGTGCCAGCAGTTACAACTCTGGAAACACCATATATTTT